This T cell receptor beta chain was documented in a study of control samples from healthy donors and cancer patients. Clones were read by immunoSEQ multiplex PCR, and TCRdb kept only the in-frame ones, dropping some. The sample records roughly 120,000 clones, approximately 90% being singletons. CDR1 and CDR2 from the germline V gene are SQVTM and ANQGSEA. V was trimmed by 4 bases and J by 8 bases, leaving 11 bases between them. This CDR3 spans 11 amino acids. This chain uses TRBV29-1 with TRBJ1-1, with D perhaps matching TRBD1 (6 bases). The TCR originated in a woman aged 50 to 60 with colorectal cancer. The specimen was PBMCs. CDR3 bases: TGCAGCGTTGTGACAGGCACAGAAGCTTTCTTT. Amino acid sequence: CSVVTGTEAFF.